This entry lists 30 T cell receptor beta chains sequenced from one sample in a study of T cell clonality in common variable immunodeficiency. The repertoire was sequenced with immunoSEQ multiplex PCR; TCRdb's copy has only in-frame clones and lacks some. The repertoire consists of about 42,000 clones, none detected only once. Input material: peripheral blood mononuclear cells. Receptors were obtained from a person aged 18 to 75 in good health.

This clone has just a few counts. The read is 3 residues too short to cover the CDR3 end, so that end is filled in from the germline J gene. The rearrangement links TRBV2 to TRBJ1-1, with TRBD1 as a possible D gene (5 bases). Trimming took off 4 bases at V and 4 bases at J, with 7 bases between the two ends. In germline, CDR1 is SNHLY, CDR2 FYNNEI. CDR3 size: 12 residues. CDR3 bases read: TGTGCCAGCAGTGTAGGGGTCACTGAA. It specifies CASSVGVTE. The whole CDR3 protein is CASSVGVTEAFF.

This clone was counted ten times or more. CDR3 DNA (partial): TGTGCCAGCAGCTTGGACCTCTTTGGCAACAATGAG. Its translation is CASSLDLFGNNE. The full-length CDR3 reads as CASSLDLFGNNEQFF. The chain employs TRBV5-6 and TRBJ2-1; D call uncertain. The read gets to within 3 residues of the CDR3 end, and the germline J gene fills in the rest. The CDR3 loop spans 15 amino acids. Germline CDR1 SGHDT, CDR2 YYEEEE. V was shortened by 0 bases and J by 5 bases, with 12 bases between the two germline ends.

This clone was counted many times. The read halts 3 residues ahead of the CDR3 end, with the missing end drawn from the germline J gene. The chain combines TRBV7-3 with TRBJ2-3, with D perhaps matching TRBD2 (6 bases). Germline V gene sequence: CDR1 SGHTA, CDR2 FQGTGA. The V end was cut by 0 bases, the J end by 2 bases, with 9 bases between. This CDR3 has 15 residues. The part of the CDR3 DNA that was read is TGTGCCAGCAGCTTAACTGGAGGGTCCACAGATACG. Translating it yields CASSLTGGSTDT. The whole CDR3 protein reads CASSLTGGSTDTQYF.

There are many counts of this clone. The CDR3 end lies 3 residues beyond the end of the read and is filled in from the germline J gene. This chain uses TRBV2 with TRBJ2-3; D might be TRBD2 (6 bases). The CDR3 covers 14 residues. Trimming took 10 bases from V and 0 from J, leaving 14 bases between them. Germline V gives CDR1 SNHLY, CDR2 FYNNEI. The covered CDR3 bases are TGTGCCACAATGGAGGGGTACAGCACAGATACG. This sequence encodes CATMEGYSTDT. The whole CDR3 sequence is CATMEGYSTDTQYF.

About this clone itself: The CDR3 goes on 3 residues after the read ends, and that part is filled in from the germline J gene. V and J are TRBV29-1 and TRBJ2-7; perhaps TRBD2 as D (5 bases). The CDR3 extends over 12 amino acids. The V gene's germline CDR1 is SQVTM and CDR2 ANQGSEA. The V and J ends lost 6 bases and 5 bases respectively, with 14 bases between them. CDR3 DNA (partial): TGCAGCGTGGGGTCGGGGAAGGACGAG. This encodes CSVGSGKDE. The whole CDR3 sequence is CSVGSGKDEQYF.

This clone was detected many times. The sequence runs out 3 residues before the end of the CDR3; the remainder is reconstructed from the germline J gene. The chain is built from TRBV5-1 and TRBJ2-6; 9 nucleotides match TRBD1. Germline CDR1 SGHRS, CDR2 YFSETQ. V was clipped by 2 bases and J by 11 bases; unmatched bases: 8. The CDR3 length is 15 residues. CDR3 sequence: CASSFRGTGQYVLTF. The sequenced part of the CDR3 DNA is TGCGCCAGCAGCTTTAGAGGGACAGGGCAATACGTC. Variable domain in full (rest from reference TRBV5-1 and TRBJ2-6): KAGVTQTPRYLIKTRGQQVTLSCSPISGHRSVSWYQQTPGQGLQFLFEYFSETQRNKGNFPGRFSGRQFSNSRSEMNVSTLELGDSALYLCASSFRGTGQYVLTFGAGSRLTVL.

Ten or more counts support this clone. The read halts 3 residues ahead of the CDR3 end, with the missing end drawn from the germline J gene. This chain uses TRBV7-2 with TRBJ2-7; 9 bases line up with TRBD1. Unmatched junction bases numbered 8, after V lost 2 bases and J lost 6 bases. CDR3 length equals 15 residues. Germline V CDR1 and CDR2: SGHTA, FQGNSA. The CDR3 here is CASSLLTGGFGEQYF. The sequenced CDR3 bases are TGTGCCAGCAGCTTATTGACAGGGGGTTTCGGCGAG.

This clone was picked up a small number of times. The read terminates 3 residues before the CDR3 end, so the remaining end is supplied by the germline J gene. V usage is TRBV5-1 and J usage is TRBJ2-2, with a possible D match to TRBD1 (7 bases). The CDR3 has 15 amino acids. Germline-derived CDR1 and CDR2 are SGHRS and YFSETQ. Trimming stripped 3 bases from V and 3 bases from J, with 12 bases between. The CDR3 loop reads CASSSRGVDTGELFF. CDR3 bases read: TGCGCCAGCAGCTCCAGGGGGGTCGACACCGGGGAG.

As to this clone: A much larger clone is a single base away; this may be a read error. Coverage ceases 3 residues before the CDR3 finishes, and the germline J gene fills in the end. J is TRBJ1-2 and V is TRBV5-1, with D tentatively TRBD1 (6 bases). This CDR3 comprises 14 residues. The V gene's germline CDR1 is SGHRS and CDR2 YFSETQ. Incomplete CDR3 DNA: TGCGCCAGCAGCCTGAACAGGGTTTGGGAGACC. This codes for CASSLNRVWET. The complete CDR3 sequence is CASSLNRVWETYTF.

At least ten counts were recorded for this clone. The CDR3 extends 3 residues past the end of the read, so its final part is completed from the germline J gene. The V and J genes are TRBV29-1 and TRBJ2-1, with D tentatively TRBD1 (5 bases). Trimming cost V 7 bases and J 7 bases, with 14 bases left between them. Germline assignment: CDR1 SQVTM and CDR2 ANQGSEA. The CDR3 is 12 residues long. CDR3 DNA, as far as it was read: TGCAGCGCTTCCGACAGCGTGAATGAG. Amino acid sequence: CSASDSVNE. The whole CDR3 protein reads CSASDSVNEQFF.

This clone was counted at least ten times. The read terminates 3 residues ahead of where the CDR3 ends, so the germline J gene completes it. The J gene is TRBJ2-5, the V gene TRBV28; 11 bases align to TRBD2. The germline gives CDR1 MDHEN, CDR2 SYDVKM. J was trimmed by 3 bases and V by 6 bases; bases with no gene match: 3. This CDR3 contains 14 residues. CDR3 residues: CASSSSGRKETQYF. The part of the CDR3 DNA that was read is TGTGCCAGCAGCTCTAGCGGGAGGAAAGAGACC.

There are many counts of this clone. The read stops 3 residues short of the end of the CDR3; the missing end is completed from the germline J gene. The chain uses TRBV6-1 and TRBJ2-5; D may be TRBD2 (5 bases). The V end was cut by 3 bases, the J end by 7 bases, with 9 bases between. In germline, CDR1 is MNHNS, CDR2 SASEGT. This CDR3 has 12 amino acids. Partial CDR3 DNA: TGTGCCAGCAGTGACCCGGGGAGGACC. It yields the protein CASSDPGRT. Given in full, the CDR3 is CASSDPGRTQYF.

The sample holds many counts of this clone. The read terminates 3 residues ahead of where the CDR3 ends, so the germline J gene completes it. The chain couples TRBV2 to TRBJ2-1, with a possible D match to TRBD1 (5 bases). V lost 6 bases and J lost 0, with 12 bases in between. Germline CDR1 SNHLY, CDR2 FYNNEI. The CDR3 sequence is 15 residues long. The CDR3 sequence is CASRAGSSSYNEQFF. CDR3 DNA (partial): TGTGCCAGCAGGGCAGGGTCGAGCTCCTACAATGAG.

This clone was counted many times. The sequence runs out 3 residues before the end of the CDR3; the remainder is reconstructed from the germline J gene. The chain is built from TRBV7-2 and TRBJ2-5; the match to TRBD1 covers 7 bases. Germline V gene lookup returns CDR1 SGHTA and CDR2 FQGNSA. This CDR3 has 15 amino acids. V lost 1 base and J lost 1; bases outside the gene matches: 3. The sequenced CDR3 bases are TGTGCCAGCAGCTTAGGACAGGGCCCCCAAGAGACC. It yields the protein CASSLGQGPQET. The full CDR3 protein is CASSLGQGPQETQYF. The full variable domain, in which reference TRBV7-2 and TRBJ2-5 provide the parts outside the CDR3, is GAGVSQSPSNKVTEKGKDVELRCDPISGHTALYWYRQSLGQGLEFLIYFQGNSAPDKSGLPSDRFSAERTGGSVSTLTIQRTQQEDSAVYLCASSLGQGPQETQYFGPGTRLLVL.

This clone came up many times. The observed sequence ends 3 residues before the CDR3 terminus, with the missing tail filled in from the germline J gene. The chain recombines TRBV23-1 with TRBJ2-5; D is undetermined. TRBV23-1 is known as an ORF, though its function is uncertain. The CDR3 extends over 14 amino acids. Trimming pared 2 bases from V and 5 bases from J, leaving 12 bases between. Here the CDR3 reads CASSQPRPGETQYF. The sequenced part of the CDR3 DNA is TGCGCCAGCAGTCAACCGCGACCCGGGGAGACC.

This clone was seen repeatedly, ten times or more. The read falls 3 residues short of the CDR3 end, and the missing part is taken from the germline J gene. The chain links TRBV20-1 to TRBJ1-2; D not resolved. The CDR3 spans 8 residues. The germline V gene has CDR1 DFQATT and CDR2 SNEGSKA (reference sequence). The DNA read from the CDR3 is TGCAGTGCGAGCTAT. This codes for CSASY. Given in full, the CDR3 is CSASYYTF.

The table lists this clone with many counts. A much more abundant neighbour one base away suggests this may be a read error. Read sequence stops 3 residues before the CDR3 end, and the germline J gene provides the missing end. This chain joins TRBV10-3 and TRBJ2-2; TRBD1 might be the D (7 bases). Germline CDR1 reads ENHRY; CDR2 reads SYGVKD. This CDR3 is built from 17 residues. The DNA read from the CDR3 is TGTGCCATCAGTGGTGCGGGACAGAGGTCTGGGGCCAACGTG. Its protein product is CAISGAGQRSGANV. The full CDR3 sequence reads CAISGAGQRSGANVLFF.

At least ten counts were recorded for this clone. The missing CDR3 end, 3 residues past where the read stops, is filled in from the germline J gene. The chain recombines TRBV29-1 with TRBJ1-3; tentatively, D is TRBD1 (5 bases). The germline V and J ends were trimmed by 6 bases and 0 bases, with 18 bases remaining between them. The CDR3 is 16 amino acids. In germline, CDR1 is SQVTM, CDR2 ANQGSEA. CDR3 sequence: CSVAVGLSGSGNTIYF. CDR3 DNA (partial): TGCAGCGTCGCTGTGGGGCTATCAGGCTCTGGAAACACC.

This clone was observed at least ten times. The DNA ends 3 residues before the CDR3 does, and the rest of the CDR3 is filled in from the germline J gene. This chain uses TRBV9 with TRBJ2-1; TRBD1 matches at 9 bases. The CDR3 totals 18 residues. Germline loops: CDR1 SGDLS, CDR2 YYNGEE. After removal of 0 bases from V and 8 bases from J, the junction contained 15 bases not matched to a gene. CDR3 in amino acids: CASSVGGGVGTGSHEQFF. The covered CDR3 bases are TGTGCCAGCAGCGTAGGAGGTGGGGTCGGGACAGGGAGCCATGAG.

At least ten counts were recorded for this clone. With the read ending 3 residues before the CDR3 end, the germline J gene is used to fill in that end. This sequence joins TRBV19 and TRBJ2-7, with D perhaps matching TRBD1 (5 bases). The ends were cut back, 3 bases at V and 0 bases at J, with 9 bases in the middle. CDR1 LNHDA and CDR2 SQIVND come from the germline V gene (reference sequence). The CDR3 length is 14 residues. Here the CDR3 reads CASSISDSSYEQYF. The sequenced part of the CDR3 DNA is TGTGCCAGTAGTATCTCCGACAGCTCCTACGAG.

This clone showed up many times. With the read ending 3 residues before the CDR3 end, the germline J gene is used to fill in that end. The chain combines TRBV7-9 with TRBJ2-7, with 7 nucleotides matching TRBD1. The CDR3 totals 13 residues. J lost 6 bases, V lost 1 base, and 3 bases had no gene match. Germline V gene data show CDR1 as SEHNR and CDR2 as FQNEAQ (reference sequence). The CDR3 sequence is CASSLDAGGEQYF. The CDR3 DNA, read in part, is TGTGCCAGCAGCTTAGATGCAGGGGGCGAG.

This clone was observed many times. Read data end 3 residues before the CDR3 end; the end is taken from the germline J gene. The rearrangement links TRBV11-2 to TRBJ2-3, with D uncertain. Germline V CDR1 and CDR2: SGHAT, FQNNGV. V lost 5 bases and J 1 base, leaving 10 bases between the germline ends. This CDR3 has 14 amino acids. The part of the CDR3 DNA that was read is TGTGCCAGCAGCCCCCCCCGCGGCACAGATACG. Protein product: CASSPPRGTDT. The complete CDR3 sequence is CASSPPRGTDTQYF.

This clone was counted many times. The read ends 3 residues before the CDR3 terminus; that terminus is restored from the germline J gene. The chain couples TRBV6-1 to TRBJ2-7; D possibly corresponds to TRBD2 (5 bases). Trimming removed 3 bases from V and 2 bases from J, with 17 bases in between. Per germline, CDR1 MNHNS and CDR2 SASEGT. The CDR3 consists of 16 residues. The sequenced part of the CDR3 DNA is TGTGCCAGCAGTGATGCCGCGGGTGGAGGAGCCTACGAG. Its translation: CASSDAAGGGAYE. From start to end, the CDR3 is CASSDAAGGGAYEQYF.

This clone was observed many times. The CDR3 end is not reached by the read, which stops 3 residues before it; the germline J gene fills it in. The chain is built from TRBV20-1 and TRBJ2-3; D perhaps matches TRBD2 (6 bases). There are 12 residues in the CDR3. V was cut by 4 bases and J by 4 bases, with 9 bases left in between. The germline CDR1 and CDR2 sequences are DFQATT and SNEGSKA (reference sequence). CDR3 DNA, as far as it was read: TGCAGTGCTATGCGGGAATCAGATACG. It encodes CSAMRESDT. The entire CDR3 protein reads CSAMRESDTQYF.

This clone was detected many times. The read finishes 3 residues shy of the CDR3 end, and the germline J gene is used to complete it. This chain connects TRBV11-3 to TRBJ2-2, with 8 bases identical to TRBD1. J was trimmed by 1 base and V by 5 bases; bases with no gene match: 3. The germline V gene has CDR1 SGHNT and CDR2 YENEEA. The CDR3 loop spans 15 amino acids. The covered CDR3 bases are TGTGCCAGCAGCGCACAGGGGGAGAACACCGGGGAG. Its translation: CASSAQGENTGE. The entire CDR3 protein reads CASSAQGENTGELFF.

At least ten counts were recorded for this clone. Read coverage stops 3 residues before the CDR3 terminus; the germline J gene supplies the remainder. This chain uses TRBV4-1 with TRBJ1-2; TRBD1 matches 9 bases. Trimming cost V 0 bases and J 4 bases; bases outside gene matches: 6. Germline V gene lookup returns CDR1 MGHRA and CDR2 YSYEKL. The CDR3 length is 16 residues. The sequenced CDR3 bases are TGCGCCAGCAGCCAAGATGGAGGACAGGGGTCCTATGGC. It yields the protein CASSQDGGQGSYG. The full CDR3 protein reads CASSQDGGQGSYGYTF.

This clone was counted many times. The CDR3 extends 3 residues past the end of the read, so its final part is completed from the germline J gene. This chain links TRBV5-1 with TRBJ2-3; D is unclear. The ends were cut back, 4 bases at V and 5 bases at J, with 5 bases in the middle. The CDR3 is made up of 11 amino acids. CDR1 and CDR2 (germline): SGHRS, YFSETQ. The CDR3 bases that were read are TGCGCCAGCAGCCTTAAAGATACG. Its protein is CASSLKDT. The entire CDR3 reads CASSLKDTQYF. Complete variable domain (other parts from reference TRBV5-1 and TRBJ2-3): KAGVTQTPRYLIKTRGQQVTLSCSPISGHRSVSWYQQTPGQGLQFLFEYFSETQRNKGNFPGRFSGRQFSNSRSEMNVSTLELGDSALYLCASSLKDTQYFGPGTRLTVL.

In this sample, this clone turned up many times. The DNA read from the CDR3 is TGCAGCGTTTCTAGCGGAACGACCACTTTCTCCTACGAG. Its translation: CSVSSGTTTFSYE. The full CDR3 protein reads CSVSSGTTTFSYEQYF. The rearrangement links TRBV29-1 to TRBJ2-7; 7 nucleotides align to TRBD2. Sequencing ends 3 residues short of the CDR3 end; the germline J gene provides the rest. V was pared by 5 bases and J by 0 bases, with 13 bases of the junction left unmatched. CDR3 length: 16 residues. Germline V gives CDR1 SQVTM, CDR2 ANQGSEA.

Points on this clone: The read gets to within 3 residues of the CDR3 end, and the germline J gene fills in the rest. The chain uses TRBV7-9 and TRBJ2-1, with D maybe TRBD1 (6 bases). V lost 2 bases to trimming and J lost 8 bases, with 13 bases between them. This CDR3 is 14 amino acids long. The germline gives CDR1 SEHNR, CDR2 FQNEAQ (reference sequence). Partial CDR3 DNA: TGTGCCAGCAGCTTAACAAACAGGGACCATGAG. Its protein product is CASSLTNRDHE. The CDR3, in full, reads CASSLTNRDHEQFF.

Worth noting for this clone: Sequencing ends 3 residues short of the CDR3 end; the germline J gene provides the rest. This chain uses TRBV20-1 with TRBJ2-1; 13 positions match TRBD2. The junction had 8 bases not matched to a gene; V was cut back by 0 bases and J by 0 bases. The CDR3 contains 19 residues. Per germline, CDR1 DFQATT and CDR2 SNEGSKA (reference sequence). Incomplete CDR3 DNA: TGCAGTGCTAGAGATCGGACTAGCGGGAGTCCTAGCTCCTACAATGAG. Its protein is CSARDRTSGSPSSYNE. In full, the CDR3 is CSARDRTSGSPSSYNEQFF.